This T cell receptor beta chain was captured by sequencing in a study of blood T cell repertoires in COVID-19. Looking at the study overall: Specimens from acute and convalescent COVID-19 originated in the United States, Italy and Spain. PBMCs, B-cell-depleted T cells, or T cells provided the cDNA or gDNA that made up the material.

The germline gives CDR1 SQVTM, CDR2 ANQGSEA. V was clipped by 6 bases and J by 7 bases, with 12 bases between them. The CDR3 is 11 amino acids. Methods used by the authors: Reference gene primers were amplified, and this amplification served to estimate nucleated cell counts. Clones were sequenced by immunoSEQ multiplex PCR, and TCRdb holds only the in-frame ones, with some missing. D and trimming come from the DNA, and the V and J calls and clone size come from that table. This repertoire shows approximately 21,000 clones, roughly 90% found once; its top ten account for over 15%. The V and J genes are TRBV29-1 and TRBJ2-5, with D unresolved. The clonotype was recovered from a human donor with acute or convalescent COVID-19. The donor label of this sample is uncertain. Sequenced material: peripheral blood. The CDR3 spells CSVDATGTQYF. The CDR3 bases are TGCAGCGTAGACGCGACGGGGACCCAGTACTTC.